What follows are 2 T cell receptor beta chains derived from one specimen sequenced in a study of brain T cells in children with intractable seizures. Regarding time point: blood from clinic visit 5 months post-surgery; TSC patient then seizure free. The data were produced by immunoSEQ multiplex PCR, yet TCRdb's version contains in-frame clones alone and is incomplete. The sample comprises about 320,000 clones, over 85% of which are singletons, and 5% to 7% rests with the top ten. The sample consisted of peripheral blood, taken roughly 5 months after surgery. Receptor source: a boy under two years old with tuberous sclerosis and intractable seizures.

The J gene is TRBJ2-1, the V gene TRBV6-5; D perhaps matches TRBD1 (6 bases). The germline V and J ends were trimmed by 5 bases and 3 bases, with 14 bases remaining between them. From germline, CDR1 is MNHEY and CDR2 SVGAGI. The CDR3 has 15 residues. The CDR3 sequence: CASSRQVRSYNEQFF. The DNA of the CDR3 is TGTGCCAGCAGTCGACAGGTACGAAGCTACAATGAGCAGTTCTTC.

This clone was observed a single time. V gene TRBV3-1 (or the pseudogene TRBV3-2) combines with J gene TRBJ1-1; D ambiguous. This CDR3 contains 13 residues. The germline V gene has CDR1 LGHDT and CDR2 YNNKEL (reference sequence). Trimming removed 4 bases from V and 6 bases from J, with 12 bases in between. DNA for the CDR3: TGTGCCAGCAGCCTTCGAGGGTATGCTGAAGCTTTCTTT. Its protein product is CASSLRGYAEAFF.